This T cell receptor beta chain stems from a study of CD8 T cells in Susac syndrome (dated by TCRdb to the late 2010s). The study in broad terms: The study used repertoire sequencing to test whether antigen drove CD8+ T cell activation and differentiation in Susac syndrome.

Peripheral blood CD8+ and CD4+ T cells from healthy donors, Susac syndrome patients and multiple sclerosis patients were profiled by high-throughput TCR beta sequencing. The multiple sclerosis controls were treatment-naive patients whose relapsing-remitting disease, either stable or active, fulfilled the revised McDonald criteria. Bulk CD8+ and CD4+ T cells were purified by magnetic negative isolation, while CD8+ TEMRA cells were enriched using FACS. Blood was drawn into EDTA tubes, processed within 24 hours, and PBMCs were isolated by density gradient centrifugation. PBMCs destined for TCR sequencing were cryopreserved in liquid nitrogen and later thawed in a 37 °C water bath. The sorted or isolated CD4+, CD8+ and CD8+ TEMRA cells reached a purity of at least 90%. The paper as a whole reports these results and caveats: The study acknowledged that relatively few individuals were included in the TCR sequencing and HLA analysis.

Worth noting for this clonotype: Its antigen is currently not known. Per-base qualities were not stored, and no clone one base away is much larger.

RNA was extracted using the RNeasy kit, and roughly 0.5 to 1 microgram was reverse transcribed with random hexamers. The immunoSEQ multiplex PCR assay, covering 54 Vbeta and 13 Jbeta segments, was used to amplify TCR beta CDR3 regions. PCR amplification bias was corrected by using a synthetic template baseline for primer optimization and computational correction. The paper's data handling went like this. Reads were annotated to V, D and J genes per IMGT and analyzed with immunoSEQ Analyzer, keeping only productive sequences. Clonality was calculated as one minus the Shannon entropy normalized by log2 of the number of productive unique sequences. For each patient and control, public and private clones were evaluated among the 100 most prevalent clones. A clone was defined as Susac-specific if it was absent from the healthy and MS cohorts, from 950 to 1,300 published viral clones and from other ImmuneACCESS disease sequences. Using fastp at Q25 and MiXCR, TCRdb reprocessed the public reads and kept productive beta chains. Each entry is one CDR3 protein sequence, shown with its most common DNA and genes. The V and J calls and clone size come from TCRdb's table, not from the authors' own analysis. In this sample the table shows about 140,000 distinct CDR3 sequences, about 95% of which occur a single time. Of the sample, approximately 0.11% falls within the top ten clones.

From the cysteine up to the phenylalanine, the CDR3 has a length of 13 residues. This entry keeps only the CDR3 DNA: 39 bases, framed from base 1. The germline V gene (reference sequence) sets CDR1 to DFQATT and CDR2 to SNEGSKA. Trimming removed 6 bases from V and 4 bases from J; the gene matches leave 8 bases unexplained. Sequenced sample: CD4+ T cells from PBMCs. The receptor was isolated from a human donor with multiple sclerosis. The receptor chain draws on TRBV20-1 and TRBJ1-2; TRBD1 aligns with 7 central bases. In nucleotide form, the sequence is TGCAGTGCCCAGCCGACAGGGTCCTATGGCTACACCTTC. Its translation reads: CSAQPTGSYGYTF.